One and the same sample provided the 7 T cell receptor beta chains below, sequenced in a study of T cell repertoires in cytomegalovirus infection. TCRdb re-called the reads with MiXCR, one entry per CDR3 protein. The sample contains 300,000 to 450,000 distinct CDR3 sequences, about a sixth of which appear only once. Specimen: PBMCs. Receptors originate from a human donor in good health (CMV status not recorded). Some clones in this sample may be carry-over from other donors' samples.

This clonotype was counted many times. This chain connects TRBV7-2 to TRBJ2-5, with 8 bases lining up with TRBD2. Losses at the gene ends were 3 bases for V and 5 bases for J; bases not matched to a gene: 8. The V gene's germline CDR1 is SGHTA and CDR2 FQGNSA. CDR3 length: 15 residues. DNA for the CDR3: TGTGCCAGCAGCTTCGGGGGGGGGCCCGGGGAGACCCAGTACTTC. It codes for CASSFGGGPGETQYF.

This rearrangement joins TRBV20-1 to TRBJ1-6; unclear D gene. Germline-derived CDR1 and CDR2 are DFQATT and SNEGSKA (reference sequence). The CDR3 contains 14 residues. V was trimmed by 2 bases and J by 7 bases, leaving 12 bases between them. CDR3 sequence: CSARRADRNSPLHF. As DNA, the CDR3 is TGCAGTGCTAGACGAGCGGACCGAAATTCACCCCTCCACTTT.

This rearrangement joins TRBV7-8 to TRBJ2-3, with TRBD2 as a possible D gene (6 bases). Per the germline V gene, CDR1 is SGHVS and CDR2 is FQNEAQ. Deletions cut 1 base from V and 3 bases from J, with 8 bases between. The CDR3 covers 14 residues. This CDR3 reads CASSLGGETDTQYF. CDR3 in DNA: TGTGCCAGCAGCTTAGGCGGGGAAACAGATACGCAGTATTTT.

This clonotype was detected a few times. The chain couples TRBV10-3 to TRBJ2-1, with 10 bases lining up with TRBD1. The V and J ends lost 6 bases and 6 bases, in that order; junction bases with no gene match: 5. The CDR3 consists of 14 residues. Germline V gives CDR1 ENHRY, CDR2 SYGVKD. CDR3 in amino acids: CAIRWDRGRNEQFF. CDR3 in DNA: TGTGCCATCAGATGGGACAGGGGCCGCAATGAGCAGTTCTTC.

V usage is TRBV15 and J usage is TRBJ2-3; D remains unclear. Germline-derived CDR1 and CDR2 are LNHNV and YYDKDF (reference sequence). CDR3 length equals 19 residues. Between the trimmed V and J ends, which lost 0 bases and 1 base, there was a span of 20 bases. CDR3 sequence reads: CATSRETGTALERTDTQYF. The CDR3 DNA reads as TGTGCCACCAGCAGAGAAACTGGCACGGCCTTGGAGCGCACAGATACGCAGTATTTT.

J is TRBJ2-2 and V is TRBV4-1; D gene uncertain. The CDR3 covers 15 residues. Trimming took 0 bases from V and 4 from J, leaving 9 bases between them. The V gene's germline CDR1 is MGHRA and CDR2 YSYEKL. CDR3 DNA sequence: TGCGCCAGCAGCCAAGAACCCTTGAGCACCGGGGAGCTGTTTTTT. Protein: CASSQEPLSTGELFF.

J is TRBJ2-5 and V is TRBV12-3 or TRBV12-4, with D possibly matching TRBD2 (7 bases). The CDR3 is 15 amino acids. Trimming left V 4 bases short and J 5 bases short, with 17 bases between. The CDR3 sequence is CASSSSQGREETQYF. CDR3 bases: TGTGCCAGCAGTTCATCCCAGGGGAGGGAGGAGACCCAGTACTTC.